The entry below gives a single T cell receptor beta chain sequence along with its context. There is no known antigen for this receptor. No qualities accompany the bases; no much larger clone lies one base away. Including cysteine and phenylalanine, the CDR3 has 17 amino acids. Kept here is only the CDR3 DNA, which spans 51 bases and is read in frame from base 1. Taken from the germline V gene (reference sequence), the CDR1 and CDR2 loops are MNHEY and SMNVEV. V was cut back by 3 bases and J by 4 bases, leaving a gap of 19 bases between them. TCR CDR3 regions were amplified from genomic DNA by multiplex PCR using the deep immunoSEQ assay. Extracted genomic DNA from each cell subset was spread evenly across all wells of several immunoSEQ 96-well plates, with each plate serving as a replicate. For sorted subsets, roughly 200 ng genomic DNA, equal to tens of thousands of T cell genomes, was loaded into each replicate PCR. The purified libraries were quantified using a Qubit 3.0 fluorometer, sized with a Bioanalyzer 2100, and then quantified again using the KAPA Library Quantification kit. Every immunoSEQ 96-well plate was sequenced on a dedicated single-read 150-cycle Illumina NextSeq 550 flow cell. Per the original workflow: The immunoSEQ output contained only junctional sequences without quality scores, so filtering could not match that applied to full-length reads. Sequences were annotated with PyIR, a Python wrapper for IgBLAST v1.9, and V/J genes and CDR3 were assigned using IMGT germline references. Reads were removed for weak V/J assignments (E-value above 1e-6), missing CDR3, stop codons, out-of-frame junctions, or ambiguous translated residues. V3J clonotypes were defined by identical inferred V gene, J gene, and CDR3 amino acid sequence. Percentage overlap between repertoires was computed as shared unique clonotypes divided by the size of the smaller repertoire. Three approaches were used to assess repertoire richness: RTK rarefaction, the Chao1 estimator, and Recon v2.1 estimates of unobserved clonotypes. Generation probabilities were computed with OLGA for all TCRbeta clonotypes obtained by the gDNA method from a handful of donors. The immuneACCESS repertoire file appears here via TCRdb, limited to in-frame rearrangements. These files lack a portion of the clones; in checked studies, under half of the deficit traces to unresolved V genes, and the cause of the others is not known. V and J calls and clone size are as listed in that table; D and trimming were resolved from the DNA. Across this sample there are 550,000 to 600,000 clones, with 95% to 98% seen only once. The ten largest account for 0.3% of the sample.

CD8 naive samples consisted of CD45RO-negative cells that were positively selected for CCR7, yielding a CD45RA+CCR7+ population without TemRA cells. The donors were healthy, HIV-negative adults with no recently reported acute infections or vaccinations. Every donor was a Caucasian adult living in Nashville, Tennessee, USA. After blood collection by leukapheresis, PBMCs were isolated using Ficoll-Histopaque density gradient centrifugation and then cryopreserved in the vapor phase of liquid nitrogen. Purity and quantity of every magnetically sorted T cell population were checked by analytical flow cytometry. From each sorted fraction, genomic DNA was isolated and quantified by UV absorbance on a Nanodrop 2000c. This record belongs to a study of shared clonotypes between healthy human individuals (TCRdb year 2020). Background for the entire study: The cohort comprised a couple of women and a few men aged 18 to 49 years. For each donor, CD4 naive and CD4 memory were each run on three plates, CD8 naive on two plates, and CD8 memory on one plate. To estimate repertoire size and how much clonotype sharing occurs between individuals, the study deeply sequenced the blood TCR repertoires of roughly 5 healthy adults. Different laboratories and diverse techniques were used to prepare libraries and sequence TCR repertoires, to increase sequencing depth and limit assay-specific biases. Per donor, leukapheresis produced somewhere between about 0.8 and 9.5 billion PBMCs.

Overall results and qualifications from the work: Larger estimated clonotype richness was generally found for naive subsets than for memory subsets. Compared with non-shared clonotypes, the clonotypes found in all four sorted-subset donors had higher generation probabilities. Even with the large sequencing depth, rarefaction of the sorted-subset datasets indicated that sequencing was incomplete. Approximately 5% of naive CD4, 3% to 3.5% of naive CD8, approximately 2% of memory CD4, and about 0.4% of memory CD8 clonotypes were shared across several donors. Because the study included only a small number of donors, the genetic and exposure-history diversity represented was limited. Pairwise subsampling led to the expectation that sequencing depth would affect the degree of clonotype sharing among donors. Only blood was sampled, and tissue TCR repertoires likely differ from those in blood.

The sequence was collected from a man aged 25 to 45 in good health. The chain was built from TRBV27 and TRBJ1-5; the D gene lacks a confident call. The sample consisted of naive CD8+ T cells sorted from blood. In the paper's terms, the cell subset or site label means: CD45RA+CCR7+. The encoded CDR3 is CASSLFSRVVGNQPQHF. The nucleotides read TGTGCCAGCAGTTTGTTCAGTAGGGTAGTGGGTAATCAGCCCCAGCATTTT.